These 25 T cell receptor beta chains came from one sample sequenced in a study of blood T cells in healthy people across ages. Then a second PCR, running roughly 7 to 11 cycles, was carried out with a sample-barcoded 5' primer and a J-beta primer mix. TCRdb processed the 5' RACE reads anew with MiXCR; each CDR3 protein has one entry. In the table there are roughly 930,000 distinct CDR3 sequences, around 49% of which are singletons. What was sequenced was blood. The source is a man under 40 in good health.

The CDR3 sequence is CASSDPGLAAYEQYF. The CDR3 nucleotides read TGTGCCAGCAGTGACCCCGGACTAGCGGCCTACGAGCAGTACTTC. This chain joins TRBV6-1 and TRBJ2-4, with 10 nucleotides matching TRBD2. The DNA end lines up better with TRBJ2-7; the J call may be wrong. Germline CDR1 and CDR2: MNHNS and SASEGT. The CDR3 loop spans 15 amino acids.

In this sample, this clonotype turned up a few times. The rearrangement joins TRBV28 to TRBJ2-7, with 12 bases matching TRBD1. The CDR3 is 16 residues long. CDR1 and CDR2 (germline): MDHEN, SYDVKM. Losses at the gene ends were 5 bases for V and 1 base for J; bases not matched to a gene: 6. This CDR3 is CASSGTGGATSYEQYF. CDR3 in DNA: TGTGCCAGCAGTGGGACAGGGGGCGCGACTTCCTACGAGCAGTACTTC.

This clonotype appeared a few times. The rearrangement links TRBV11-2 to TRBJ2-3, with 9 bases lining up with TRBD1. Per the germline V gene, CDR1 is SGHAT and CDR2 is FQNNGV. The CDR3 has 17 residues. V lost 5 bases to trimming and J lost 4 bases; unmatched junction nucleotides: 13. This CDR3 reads CASSRNLGQGISDTQYF. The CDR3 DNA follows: TGTGCCAGCAGCCGAAACCTCGGACAGGGGATTTCAGATACGCAGTATTTT.

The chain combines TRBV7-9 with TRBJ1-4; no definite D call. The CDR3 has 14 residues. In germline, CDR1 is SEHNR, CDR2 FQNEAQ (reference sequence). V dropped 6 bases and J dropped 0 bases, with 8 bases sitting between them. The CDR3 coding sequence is TGTGCCAGCAGTCCAGCGCCAACTAATGAAAAACTGTTTTTT. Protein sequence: CASSPAPTNEKLFF.

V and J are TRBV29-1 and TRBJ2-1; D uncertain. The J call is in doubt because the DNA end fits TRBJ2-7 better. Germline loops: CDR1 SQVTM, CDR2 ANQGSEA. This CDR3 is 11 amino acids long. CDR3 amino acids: CSATRYNEQYF. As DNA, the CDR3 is TGCAGCGCCACAAGATACAATGAGCAGTACTTC.

The DNA of the CDR3 is TGTGCCATCAGTGAGGCGCCGGGACTAAAAGAGACCCAGTACTTC. It is translated as CAISEAPGLKETQYF. This chain connects TRBV10-3 to TRBJ2-5, with 7 nucleotides matching TRBD2. Per the germline V gene, CDR1 is ENHRY and CDR2 is SYGVKD. CDR3 length: 15 amino acids. V trimming: 2 bases; J trimming: 3 bases; junction bases outside the gene matches: 6.

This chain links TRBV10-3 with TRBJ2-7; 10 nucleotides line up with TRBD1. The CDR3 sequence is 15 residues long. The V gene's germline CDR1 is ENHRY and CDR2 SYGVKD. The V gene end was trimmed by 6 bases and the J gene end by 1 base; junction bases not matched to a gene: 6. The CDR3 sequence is CAIRTGTGASYEQYF. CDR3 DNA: TGTGCCATCAGAACCGGGACAGGGGCTTCCTACGAGCAGTACTTC.

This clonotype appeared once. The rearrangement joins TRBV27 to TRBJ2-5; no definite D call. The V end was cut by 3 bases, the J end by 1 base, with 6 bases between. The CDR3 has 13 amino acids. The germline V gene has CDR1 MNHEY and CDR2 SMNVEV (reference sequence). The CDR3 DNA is TGTGCCAGCAGTTTCAGAACCCAAGAGACCCAGTACTTC. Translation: CASSFRTQETQYF.

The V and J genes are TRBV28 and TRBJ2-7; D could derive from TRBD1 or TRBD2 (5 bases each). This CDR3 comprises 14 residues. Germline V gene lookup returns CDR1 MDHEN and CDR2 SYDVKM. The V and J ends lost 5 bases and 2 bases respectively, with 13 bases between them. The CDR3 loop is CASSPARDPYEQYF. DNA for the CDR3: TGTGCCAGCAGTCCCGCAAGGGACCCCTACGAGCAGTACTTC.

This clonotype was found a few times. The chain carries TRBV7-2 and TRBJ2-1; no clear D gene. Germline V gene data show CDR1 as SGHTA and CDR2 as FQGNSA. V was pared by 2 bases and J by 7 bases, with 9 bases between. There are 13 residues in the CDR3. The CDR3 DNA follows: TGTGCCAGCAGCTTACGAACAGCGAATGAGCAGTTCTTC. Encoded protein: CASSLRTANEQFF.

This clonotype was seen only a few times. The CDR3 protein is CASSLAPGGGEAFF. In nucleotides, the CDR3 is TGTGCCAGCAGCTTAGCGCCCGGGGGCGGCGAAGCTTTCTTT. The chain uses TRBV11-1 and TRBJ1-1; tentatively, D is TRBD1 (6 bases). The germline V gene encodes CDR1 SGHAT and CDR2 FQDESV (reference sequence). The CDR3 runs to 14 residues. Trimming took 0 bases from V and 8 from J, leaving 13 bases between them.

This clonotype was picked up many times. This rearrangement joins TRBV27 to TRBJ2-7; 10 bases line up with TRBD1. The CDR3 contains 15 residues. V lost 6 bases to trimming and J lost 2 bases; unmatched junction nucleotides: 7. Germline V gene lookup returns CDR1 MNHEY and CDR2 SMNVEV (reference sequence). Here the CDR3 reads CASSLTGTGAYEQYF. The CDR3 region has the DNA TGTGCCAGCAGCCTTACCGGGACAGGGGCCTACGAGCAGTACTTC.

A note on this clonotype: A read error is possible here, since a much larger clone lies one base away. The CDR3 protein is CASSPHSQGGAEQFF. CDR3 bases: TGTGCCAGCAGTCCACACAGCCAGGGTGGGGCTGAGCAGTTCTTC. The rearrangement links TRBV28 to TRBJ2-1, with D possibly being TRBD1 (5 bases). Germline V gives CDR1 MDHEN, CDR2 SYDVKM. The CDR3 loop spans 15 amino acids. The V and J ends lost 5 bases and 9 bases respectively, with 20 bases between them.

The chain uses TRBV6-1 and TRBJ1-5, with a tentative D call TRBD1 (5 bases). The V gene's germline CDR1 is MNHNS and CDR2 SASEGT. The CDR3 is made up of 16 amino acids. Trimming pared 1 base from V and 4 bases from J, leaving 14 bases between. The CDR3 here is CASSEGWGNSNQPQHF. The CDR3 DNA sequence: TGTGCCAGCAGTGAAGGTTGGGGGAATAGTAATCAGCCCCAGCATTTT.

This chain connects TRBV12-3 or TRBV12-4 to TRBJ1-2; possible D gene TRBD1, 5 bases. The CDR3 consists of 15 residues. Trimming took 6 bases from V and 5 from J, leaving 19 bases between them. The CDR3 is CASRYAGAPTYGYTF. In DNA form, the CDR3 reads TGTGCCAGCAGATACGCCGGGGCCCCAACTTATGGCTACACCTTC.

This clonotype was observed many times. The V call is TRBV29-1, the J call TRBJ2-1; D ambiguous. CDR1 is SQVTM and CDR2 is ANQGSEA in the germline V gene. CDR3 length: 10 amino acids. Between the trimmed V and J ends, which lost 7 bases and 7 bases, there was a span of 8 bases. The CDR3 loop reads CSAGANEQFF. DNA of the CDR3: TGCAGCGCGGGTGCTAATGAGCAGTTCTTC.

Here the CDR3 DNA reads TGTGCCAGCAGTTTAACCGACTTTAGCGGGGGAGGGGAGACCCAGTACTTC. It is translated as CASSLTDFSGGGETQYF. The chain has TRBV28 and TRBJ2-5; 9 bases agree with TRBD2. The V gene end was trimmed by 2 bases and the J gene end by 5 bases; junction bases not matched to a gene: 12. This CDR3 has 17 residues. Germline lookup yields CDR1 MDHEN and CDR2 SYDVKM.

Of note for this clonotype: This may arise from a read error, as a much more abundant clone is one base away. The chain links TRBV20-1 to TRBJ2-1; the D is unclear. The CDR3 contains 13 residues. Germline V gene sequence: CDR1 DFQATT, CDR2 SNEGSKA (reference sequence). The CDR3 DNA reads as TGCAGTGCCCCCAGTTCTTCCTACAATGAGCTGTACTTC. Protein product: CSAPSSSYNELYF.

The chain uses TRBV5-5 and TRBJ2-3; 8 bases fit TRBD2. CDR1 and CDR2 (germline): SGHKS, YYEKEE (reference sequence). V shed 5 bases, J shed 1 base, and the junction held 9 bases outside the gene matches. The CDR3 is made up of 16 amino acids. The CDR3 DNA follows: TGTGCCAGCAGTCCTCCCTACGGGGGGGGCACAGATACGCAGTATTTT. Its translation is CASSPPYGGGTDTQYF.

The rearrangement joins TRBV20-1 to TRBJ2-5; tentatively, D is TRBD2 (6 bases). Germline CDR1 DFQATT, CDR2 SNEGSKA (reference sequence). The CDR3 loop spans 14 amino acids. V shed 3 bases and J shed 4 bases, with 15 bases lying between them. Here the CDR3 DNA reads TGCAGTGCTAGGACACCAATGCGGGGAGAGACCCAGTACTTC. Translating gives CSARTPMRGETQYF.

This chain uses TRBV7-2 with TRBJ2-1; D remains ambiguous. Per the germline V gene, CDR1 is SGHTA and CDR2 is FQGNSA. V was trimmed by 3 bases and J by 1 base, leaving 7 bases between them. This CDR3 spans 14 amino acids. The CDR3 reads CASSLDLSYNEQFF. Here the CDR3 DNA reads TGTGCCAGCAGCTTGGACCTGTCCTACAATGAGCAGTTCTTC.

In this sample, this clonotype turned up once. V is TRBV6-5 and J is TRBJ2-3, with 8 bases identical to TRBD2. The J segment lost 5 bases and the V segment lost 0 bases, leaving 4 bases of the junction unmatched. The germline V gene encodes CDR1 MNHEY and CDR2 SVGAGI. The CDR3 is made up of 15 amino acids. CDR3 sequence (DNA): TGTGCCAGCAGTTACTCGACGGGGGGGCAAGATACGCAGTATTTT. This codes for CASSYSTGGQDTQYF.

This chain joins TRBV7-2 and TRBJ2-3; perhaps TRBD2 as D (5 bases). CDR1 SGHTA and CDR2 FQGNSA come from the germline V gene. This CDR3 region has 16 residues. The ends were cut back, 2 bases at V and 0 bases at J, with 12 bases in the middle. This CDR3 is CASSLYGGSSTDTQYF. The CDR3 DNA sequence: TGTGCCAGCAGCTTATATGGAGGATCTAGCACAGATACGCAGTATTTT. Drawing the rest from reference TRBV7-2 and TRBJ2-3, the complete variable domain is GAGVSQSPSNKVTEKGKDVELRCDPISGHTALYWYRQSLGQGLEFLIYFQGNSAPDKSGLPSDRFSAERTGGSVSTLTIQRTQQEDSAVYLCASSLYGGSSTDTQYFGPGTRLTVL.

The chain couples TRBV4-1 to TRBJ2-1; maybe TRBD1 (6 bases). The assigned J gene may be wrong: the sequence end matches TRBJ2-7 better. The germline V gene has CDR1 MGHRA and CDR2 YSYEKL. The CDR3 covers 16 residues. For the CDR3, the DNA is TGCGCCAGCAGCCAAGATTCTGGGGGCCCCTACAATGAGCAGTACTTC. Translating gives CASSQDSGGPYNEQYF.

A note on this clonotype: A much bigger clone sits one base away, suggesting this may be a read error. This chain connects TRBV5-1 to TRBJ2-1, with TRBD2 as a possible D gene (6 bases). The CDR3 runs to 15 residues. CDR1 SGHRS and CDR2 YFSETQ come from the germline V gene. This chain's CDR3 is CASSLLPSAYNERFF. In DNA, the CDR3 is TGCGCCAGCAGCTTGTTACCTAGCGCCTACAATGAGCGGTTCTTC.